One and the same sample provided the 30 T cell receptor beta chains below, sequenced in a study of OX40 agonist ivuxolimab in advanced cancers. Profiling relied on immunoSEQ multiplex PCR, and the TCRdb table lists in-frame clones only, not all of them. The sample contains roughly 70,000 clones, 75% to 90% of which appear only once. Material: CD4+ or CD8+ T cells sorted from blood, obtained in a trial of the OX40 agonist ivuxolimab. Source of these receptors: an adult with an advanced solid tumor such as melanoma, head and neck, liver or kidney cancer.

The rearrangement uses TRBV7-6 and TRBJ2-3; D perhaps matches TRBD2 (7 bases). Per germline, CDR1 SGHVS and CDR2 FNYEAQ. CDR3 size: 15 residues. The V end lost 4 bases, the J end lost 0 bases, and 11 bases lay between the germline ends. CDR3 DNA: TGTGCCAGCAGCTGGGGGGGCGGTAGCACAGATACGCAGTATTTT. It codes for CASSWGGGSTDTQYF. The full variable domain, in which reference TRBV7-6 and TRBJ2-3 provide the parts outside the CDR3, is GAGVSQSPRYKVTKRGQDVALRCDPISGHVSLYWYRQALGQGPEFLTYFNYEAQQDKSGLPNDRFSAERPEGSISTLTIQRTEQRDSAMYRCASSWGGGSTDTQYFGPGTRLTVL.

The J gene is TRBJ2-7, the V gene TRBV4-1, with D perhaps TRBD2 (6 bases). The CDR3 runs to 15 residues. Per the germline V gene, CDR1 is MGHRA and CDR2 is YSYEKL. The V gene lost 1 base and the J gene lost 2 bases, with 12 bases spanning the gap. The CDR3 DNA is TGCGCCAGCAGCCAAGTGGAGGGGTCCCCCTACGAGCAGTACTTC. Its translation: CASSQVEGSPYEQYF.

This rearrangement joins TRBV5-1 to TRBJ2-5; no clear D gene. Trimming removed 4 bases at V and 3 bases at J, with 19 bases between. CDR1 is SGHRS, CDR2 YFSETQ, per germline. This CDR3 has 16 residues. CDR3 sequence: CASSDGPRSTKETQYF. CDR3 coding DNA: TGCGCCAGCAGCGACGGGCCACGATCCACCAAAGAGACCCAGTACTTC.

The gene calls are TRBV6-6 and TRBJ1-4, with 11 bases aligning to TRBD1. Trimming cost V 4 bases and J 0 bases; bases outside gene matches: 1. Looked up from germline, CDR1 is MNHNY and CDR2 is SVGAGI (reference sequence). This CDR3 comprises 16 residues. The CDR3: CASSWGQGATNEKLFF. Here the CDR3 DNA reads TGTGCCAGCAGTTGGGGACAGGGGGCAACTAATGAAAAACTGTTTTTT.

The chain combines TRBV4-1 with TRBJ1-3; 8 bases align to TRBD1. Per the germline V gene, CDR1 is MGHRA and CDR2 is YSYEKL. Trimming removed 1 base from V and 2 bases from J; junction bases left unmatched: 1. The CDR3 runs to 15 residues. CDR3 sequence: CASSQVQGAGNTIYF. The CDR3 nucleotides are TGCGCCAGCAGCCAAGTACAGGGGGCTGGAAACACCATATATTTT.

The chain combines TRBV18 with TRBJ2-6, with 9 bases aligning to TRBD1. The germline CDR1 and CDR2 sequences are KGHSH and LQKENI. V shed 8 bases and J 2 bases; nucleotides not matched to a gene: 7. The CDR3 has 16 residues. The CDR3 DNA is TGTGCCAGCAAAGGACAGGGGAGGACTGGGGCCAACGTCCTGACTTTC. The encoded protein is CASKGQGRTGANVLTF.

The CDR3 is CASSLDIFYEQYF. Written as DNA, the CDR3 is TGCGCCAGCAGCTTGGACATCTTCTACGAGCAGTACTTC. This chain uses TRBV5-1 with TRBJ2-7; D call uncertain. CDR1 is SGHRS, CDR2 YFSETQ, per germline. CDR3 length: 13 residues. Between the trimmed V and J ends, which lost 0 bases and 3 bases, there was a span of 7 bases.

The genes are TRBV5-1 and TRBJ1-4, with 8 nucleotides matching TRBD1. CDR3 size: 14 residues. J was trimmed by 8 bases and V by 4 bases; bases with no gene match: 7. Germline CDR1 reads SGHRS; CDR2 reads YFSETQ. DNA for the CDR3: TGCGCCAGCAGCCCAGGACAGGGTGTCGAAAAACTGTTTTTT. Translation: CASSPGQGVEKLFF.

V is TRBV13 and J is TRBJ1-1, with D perhaps matching TRBD1 (5 bases). CDR3 length: 15 amino acids. V was shortened by 4 bases and J by 1 base, with 13 bases between the two germline ends. CDR1 PRHDT and CDR2 FYEKMQ come from the germline V gene (reference sequence). The CDR3 protein is CASSYGAGGNTEAFF. CDR3 nucleotides: TGTGCCAGCAGCTATGGGGCGGGAGGGAACACTGAAGCTTTCTTT.

V usage is TRBV23-1 and J usage is TRBJ1-3; TRBD1 agrees at 7 bases. TRBV23-1 is reported as an ORF; its role is uncertain. CDR3 size: 16 residues. V was clipped by 0 bases and J by 3 bases; unmatched bases: 5. CDR3: CASSQSKGAGGNTIYF. DNA for the CDR3: TGCGCCAGCAGTCAATCGAAGGGGGCCGGTGGAAACACCATATATTTT.

The gene calls are TRBV19 and TRBJ2-1, with 8 bases matching TRBD1. Trimming cost V 1 base and J 6 bases; bases outside gene matches: 5. The germline CDR1 and CDR2 sequences are LNHDA and SQIVND (reference sequence). The CDR3 is 15 residues long. CDR3 residues: CASSIVQGGLNEQFF. CDR3 DNA sequence: TGTGCCAGTAGTATAGTACAGGGGGGACTCAATGAGCAGTTCTTC.

J is TRBJ2-2 and V is TRBV27; no firm D call. The germline V and J ends were trimmed by 2 bases and 4 bases, with 11 bases remaining between them. Germline V gene lookup returns CDR1 MNHEY and CDR2 SMNVEV (reference sequence). The CDR3 runs to 15 residues. The DNA of the CDR3 is TGTGCCAGCAGTTTAATTGGAATCAGCACCGGGGAGCTGTTTTTT. This sequence encodes CASSLIGISTGELFF.

The chain uses TRBV6-5 and TRBJ2-7; D is ambiguous. The CDR3 length is 13 residues. In germline, CDR1 is MNHEY, CDR2 SVGAGI. Trimming took 0 bases from V and 2 from J, leaving 5 bases between them. This CDR3 reads CASSYSVAYEQYF. Here the CDR3 DNA reads TGTGCCAGCAGTTACTCGGTAGCCTACGAGCAGTACTTC.

V and J are TRBV30 and TRBJ2-1; 9 bases line up with TRBD1. CDR3 size: 15 residues. J was trimmed by 3 bases and V by 4 bases; bases with no gene match: 7. Germline V gives CDR1 GTSNPN, CDR2 SVGIG (reference sequence). The CDR3 here is CAWNVGQGRYNEQFF. CDR3 DNA sequence: TGTGCCTGGAATGTGGGACAGGGCCGCTACAATGAGCAGTTCTTC.

The V and J genes are TRBV6-8 and TRBJ2-3, with 11 nucleotides matching TRBD2. The germline V gene has CDR1 MNHGY and CDR2 SAAAGT. This CDR3 has 15 residues. J gave up 8 bases and V 2 bases, and 6 bases lay outside the gene matches. This CDR3 reads CASSYGTSGISTQYF. The CDR3 DNA reads TGTGCCAGCAGTTACGGGACTAGCGGCATCTCTACGCAGTATTTT.

V is TRBV18 and J is TRBJ2-7; 8 bases align to TRBD2. The germline V gene has CDR1 KGHSH and CDR2 LQKENI. V was clipped by 2 bases and J by 3 bases; unmatched bases: 15. This CDR3 contains 18 residues. In DNA form, the CDR3 reads TGTGCCAGCTCACCAACTCCGGCGGCCAGCGGGAGTGTCTACGAGCAGTACTTC. It encodes CASSPTPAASGSVYEQYF.

This clone was observed a single time. The chain links TRBV2 to TRBJ1-2; D unclear. The germline V gene encodes CDR1 SNHLY and CDR2 FYNNEI. The CDR3 extends over 15 amino acids. Trimming pared 3 bases from V and 4 bases from J, leaving 15 bases between. This chain's CDR3 is CASSDSPSGLYGYTF. DNA of the CDR3: TGTGCCAGCAGTGACAGTCCTTCTGGGCTCTATGGCTACACCTTC.

The chain couples TRBV28 to TRBJ2-7; 7 bases match TRBD2. V dropped 7 bases and J dropped 0; count of bases not matched to a gene: 9. Germline V gives CDR1 MDHEN, CDR2 SYDVKM. CDR3 length: 15 residues. CDR3 amino acids: CASNPLSGPSYEQYF. Written as DNA, the CDR3 is TGTGCCAGCAATCCTCTTAGCGGGCCCTCCTACGAGCAGTACTTC.

The V gene is TRBV28, the J gene TRBJ1-1; D gene ambiguous. In germline, CDR1 is MDHEN, CDR2 SYDVKM. CDR3 length: 10 residues. The ends were cut back, 3 bases at V and 4 bases at J, with 0 bases in the middle. The CDR3 here is CASSFTEAFF. CDR3 DNA: TGTGCCAGCAGTTTCACTGAAGCTTTCTTT.

This rearrangement joins TRBV7-9 to TRBJ2-7; no reliable D call. V was clipped by 5 bases and J by 5 bases, with 10 bases between them. Germline assignment: CDR1 SEHNR and CDR2 FQNEAQ (reference sequence). This CDR3 has 12 residues. In DNA form, the CDR3 reads TGTGCCAGCAGCCAGCGCCTGAACGAGCAGTACTTC. Amino acid sequence: CASSQRLNEQYF.

This chain connects TRBV28 to TRBJ2-7; TRBD2 matches at 11 bases. This CDR3 has 20 residues. The germline V gene has CDR1 MDHEN and CDR2 SYDVKM. Trimming took 2 bases from V and 3 from J; bases not matched to a gene: 18. The CDR3 DNA sequence: TGTGCCAGCAGTTTACCCCTCCTTCCGACTAGCGGGGCGGTTGGCTACGAGCAGTACTTC. It encodes CASSLPLLPTSGAVGYEQYF.

In its sample, this clone was seen once. V is TRBV4-1 and J is TRBJ2-7; D is ambiguous. The CDR3 sequence is 15 residues long. V gave up 1 base and J gave up 0 bases, with 10 bases separating them. Germline values: CDR1 MGHRA, CDR2 YSYEKL. The CDR3 spells CASSQVKGSSYEQYF. CDR3 nucleotides: TGCGCCAGCAGCCAAGTTAAGGGAAGCTCCTACGAGCAGTACTTC.

The rearrangement links TRBV29-1 to TRBJ1-1; D gene ambiguous. CDR3 length: 12 residues. V lost 5 bases to trimming and J lost 1 base, with 8 bases between them. Germline V gives CDR1 SQVTM, CDR2 ANQGSEA. In DNA form, the CDR3 reads TGCAGCGTTATAGGAGAGAACACTGAAGCTTTCTTT. Its translation: CSVIGENTEAFF.

V usage is TRBV27 and J usage is TRBJ2-5, with 9 bases fitting TRBD1. Germline V CDR1 and CDR2: MNHEY, SMNVEV (reference sequence). With 6 bases clipped from V and 3 bases from J, the junction kept 2 bases outside the gene matches. The CDR3 length is 13 residues. The CDR3 region has the DNA TGTGCCAGCAGGGGGACAGGGAAAGAGACCCAGTACTTC. Its translation: CASRGTGKETQYF.

The chain is built from TRBV30 and TRBJ2-1; weak D call: TRBD2 (5 bases). Germline lookup yields CDR1 GTSNPN and CDR2 SVGIG (reference sequence). The CDR3 has 14 residues. Trimming cost V 8 bases and J 2 bases, with 16 bases left between them. The CDR3 DNA sequence: TGTGCCGGGAACGGACGTAGCGCCTACAATGAGCAGTTCTTC. Translating it yields CAGNGRSAYNEQFF.

The V gene is TRBV7-8, the J gene TRBJ1-1; 7 nucleotides agree with TRBD1. Germline V lookup: CDR1 SGHVS, CDR2 FQNEAQ. This CDR3 has 13 residues. V shed 6 bases and J 1 base; nucleotides not matched to a gene: 2. CDR3 bases: TGTGCCAGCAGAAACAGGGGGAACACTGAAGCTTTCTTT. Translated, it gives CASRNRGNTEAFF.

This chain connects TRBV30 to TRBJ2-2; 8 nucleotides match TRBD2. The CDR3 contains 15 residues. J lost 5 bases, V lost 3 bases, and 8 bases had no gene match. Germline V gene data show CDR1 as GTSNPN and CDR2 as SVGIG (reference sequence). The CDR3 DNA is TGTGCCTGGAGCGAACCGGGACTAGAAACCGGGGAGCTGTTTTTT. Its protein is CAWSEPGLETGELFF. Full variable domain (remainder filled in from reference TRBV30 and TRBJ2-2): SQTIHQWPATLVQPVGSPLSLECTVEGTSNPNLYWYRQAAGRGLQLLFYSVGIGQISSEVPQNLSASRPQDRQFILSSKKLLLSDSGFYLCAWSEPGLETGELFFGEGSRLTVL.

V is TRBV18 and J is TRBJ2-3; 7 bases agree with TRBD2. Germline-derived CDR1 and CDR2 are KGHSH and LQKENI. CDR3 length: 15 amino acids. V lost 3 bases, J lost 0 bases, and 3 bases stayed unmatched. The CDR3 spells CASSPGGTSTDTQYF. The CDR3 nucleotides read TGTGCCAGCTCACCGGGGGGGACCAGCACAGATACGCAGTATTTT.

This clone was found once. V gene TRBV5-6 combines with J gene TRBJ2-7; D is unclear. Looked up from germline, CDR1 is SGHDT and CDR2 is YYEEEE. The V end was cut by 3 bases, the J end by 7 bases, with 26 bases between. The CDR3 has 17 amino acids. The CDR3 DNA follows: TGTGCCAGCAGCTCCATCGCAGGCGCACCTACGGTAGTGGAGCAGTACTTC. This encodes CASSSIAGAPTVVEQYF.

This clone was found once. The CDR3 here is CASSPLQGLEQYF. In nucleotides, the CDR3 is TGTGCCAGCAGCCCCCTCCAGGGCCTCGAGCAGTACTTC. V is TRBV7-8 and J is TRBJ2-7, with a weak D call TRBD1 (5 bases). The CDR3 length is 13 residues. Trimming took off 5 bases at V and 6 bases at J, with 14 bases between the two ends. CDR1 is SGHVS, CDR2 FQNEAQ, per germline.